The rows below give T cell receptor beta chains drawn from one sample of a study of cytomegalovirus exposure and HLA in healthy donors. Generated by immunoSEQ multiplex PCR, the TCRdb table keeps only in-frame clones and is missing some. Among roughly 100,000 clones listed, roughly 85% were seen once. The specimen sequenced was PBMCs. These receptors were collected from a man in his fifties or sixties in good health and CMV-seropositive. Each CDR3 is given without its conserved first and last residue. Size tells how often a clone was seen (once, few, many) or the class of an expanded clone, and some rows leave it out.

J | size | V | CDR3
TRBJ1-3 | few | TRBV14 | ASSPGTGNTIY
TRBJ2-4 | once | TRBV10-1 | ASSERGVKNIQY
TRBJ1-1 | NA | TRBV28 | ASSSGGRQAF
NA | NA | TRBV7-2 | ASSSSLGGGFEQY
TRBJ2-3 | NA | TRBV27 | ASSPYTSGGSGTDTQY
TRBJ2-7 | once | TRBV6-1 | ASSDDRGTLLYEQY
TRBJ2-2 | NA | TRBV12-5 | ASGLVQGYTGELF
TRBJ2-1 | once | TRBV6-5 | ASSVPGVGEQF
TRBJ2-7 | NA | TRBV4-2 | ASSGTRTYEQY
TRBJ2-5 | NA | TRBV10-1 | ASSQGGETQY
TRBJ1-2 | NA | TRBV27 | ASRGGVYGYT
TRBJ1-2 | NA | TRBV30 | AWSTDPREGYT
TRBJ2-3 | NA | TRBV10-2 | ATSYTDTQY
TRBJ1-4 | many | TRBV6-5 | ASSLTGGNEKLF
TRBJ2-7 | once | TRBV5-4 | ASTRDSLVYEQY
TRBJ1-5 | few | TRBV11-2 | ASSLGTAGDPQH
TRBJ1-1 | NA | TRBV7-9 | ASSFATGSEGAEAF
TRBJ2-5 | NA | TRBV7-6 | ASTQAQTETQY
TRBJ2-6 | NA | TRBV11-2 | ASSLVGVGANVLT
TRBJ1-3 | NA | TRBV27 | ASSLSAFSSTIY
TRBJ1-2 | NA | TRBV19 | ASRPAGIDYGYT
TRBJ2-1 | NA | TRBV29-1 | SVHGNNEQF
TRBJ1-2 | NA | TRBV6-1 | ASRATDRENGYT
TRBJ1-4 | many | TRBV4-3 | ASSHQKRGLNEKLF
TRBJ2-1 | NA | TRBV14 | ASSLRDYNEQF
TRBJ1-2 | NA | TRBV5-6 | ASSLNRDYGYT
TRBJ2-2 | NA | TRBV5-4 | ASSDVSGTGELF
TRBJ1-4 | few | TRBV7-9 | ASSVQAGDEKLF